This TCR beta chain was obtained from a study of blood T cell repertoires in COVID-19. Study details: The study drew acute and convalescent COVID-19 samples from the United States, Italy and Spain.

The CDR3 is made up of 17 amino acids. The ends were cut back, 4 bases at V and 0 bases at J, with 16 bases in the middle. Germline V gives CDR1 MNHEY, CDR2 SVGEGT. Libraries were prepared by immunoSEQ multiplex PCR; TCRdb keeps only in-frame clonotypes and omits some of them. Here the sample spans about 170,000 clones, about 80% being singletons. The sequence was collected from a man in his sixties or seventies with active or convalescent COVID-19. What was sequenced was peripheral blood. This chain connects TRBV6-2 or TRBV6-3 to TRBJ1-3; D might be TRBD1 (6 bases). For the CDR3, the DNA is TGTGCCAGCAGTTCGACCCGACAGGTCTCCTCTGGAAACACCATATATTTT. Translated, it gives CASSSTRQVSSGNTIYF.